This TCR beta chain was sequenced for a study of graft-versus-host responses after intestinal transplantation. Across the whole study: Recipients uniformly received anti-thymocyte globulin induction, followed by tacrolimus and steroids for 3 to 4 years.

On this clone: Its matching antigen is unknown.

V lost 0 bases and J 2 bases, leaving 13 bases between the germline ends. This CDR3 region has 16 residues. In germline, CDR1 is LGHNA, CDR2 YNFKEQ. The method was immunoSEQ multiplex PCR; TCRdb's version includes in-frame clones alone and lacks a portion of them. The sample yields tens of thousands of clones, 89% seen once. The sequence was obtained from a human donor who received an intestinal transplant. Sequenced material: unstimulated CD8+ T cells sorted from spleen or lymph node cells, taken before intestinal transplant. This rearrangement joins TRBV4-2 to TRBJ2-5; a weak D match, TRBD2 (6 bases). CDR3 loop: CASSQDVASVQETQYF. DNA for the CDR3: TGTGCCAGCAGCCAAGATGTGGCTAGCGTACAAGAGACCCAGTACTTC.